These T cell receptor beta chains were read from a single sample in a study of T cells after posttransplantation cyclophosphamide. Sequenced by immunoSEQ multiplex PCR; TCRdb stores in-frame clones only, minus some. The table has about 16,000 clones, approximately 80% seen once. This specimen was PBMCs, taken roughly 470 days after allogeneic stem cell transplant with calcineurin inhibitor and methotrexate. The receptors stem from a young adult male patient who received an allogeneic stem cell transplant from an unrelated donor, was CMV-positive, and had acute and chronic GVHD. Some of the T cells might come from the graft donor. Both conserved end residues are part of each CDR3. The D gene is left open where the match is weak. Only some rows state a clone size, as once, few, many or a class for expanded clones.

J: TRBJ2-7
length: 15
V: TRBV7-2
D: TRBD2
size: NA
CDR3: CASRIAGLDLYEQYF
DNA: TGTGCCAGCAGGATAGCGGGGCTAGACCTCTACGAGCAGTACTTC

J: TRBJ2-7
length: 17
V: TRBV7-9
D: TRBD2
size: NA
CDR3: CASSGGGLAGGGYEQYF
DNA: TGTGCCAGCAGCGGGGGGGGACTAGCGGGAGGGGGATACGAGCAGTACTTC

J: TRBJ2-7
length: 14
V: TRBV28
D: NA
size: NA
CDR3: CASSGGRNPYEQYF
DNA: TGTGCCAGCAGTGGGGGCAGGAACCCCTACGAGCAGTACTTC

J: TRBJ1-4
length: 14
V: TRBV6-5
D: TRBD1
size: few
CDR3: CASSLDRDGEKLFF
DNA: TGTGCCAGCAGTTTGGACAGGGACGGAGAAAAACTGTTTTTT

J: TRBJ2-7
length: 14
V: TRBV27
D: TRBD1
size: NA
CDR3: CASSVLTGIDEQYF
DNA: TGTGCCAGCAGTGTACTGACAGGGATCGACGAGCAGTACTTC

J: TRBJ2-1
length: 13
V: TRBV6-5
D: TRBD1
size: NA
CDR3: CASRLQGYNEQFF
DNA: TGTGCCAGCAGGTTACAGGGGTACAATGAGCAGTTCTTC

J: TRBJ2-6
length: 19
V: TRBV9
D: TRBD1
size: NA
CDR3: CASSLDRDRGSTGANVLTF
DNA: TGTGCCAGCAGCCTTGACCGGGACAGGGGGTCTACTGGGGCCAACGTCCTGACTTTC

J: TRBJ1-6
length: 12
V: TRBV2
D: NA
size: few
CDR3: CARGEDGSPLHF
DNA: TGTGCCAGGGGGGAGGACGGTTCACCCCTCCACTTT

J: TRBJ2-7
length: 16
V: TRBV19
D: TRBD1
size: NA
CDR3: CASSNKAGQGDYEQYF
DNA: TGTGCCAGTAGTAATAAAGCGGGACAGGGGGACTACGAGCAGTACTTC

J: TRBJ2-2
length: 16
V: TRBV9
D: NA
size: NA
CDR3: CASSGSQGSDTGELFF
DNA: TGTGCCAGCAGCGGCAGTCAGGGGTCGGACACCGGGGAGCTGTTTTTT

J: TRBJ1-1
length: 15
V: TRBV5-1
D: NA
size: NA
CDR3: CASSSLQGMNTEAFF
DNA: TGCGCCAGCAGCTCCCTACAGGGCATGAACACTGAAGCTTTCTTT

J: TRBJ2-7
length: 13
V: TRBV7-9
D: TRBD2
size: NA
CDR3: CASSPSGAYEQYF
DNA: TGTGCCAGCAGCCCTAGCGGGGCCTACGAGCAGTACTTC

J: TRBJ2-7
length: 14
V: TRBV7-9
D: TRBD1
size: NA
CDR3: CASSPGTGSYEQYF
DNA: TGTGCCAGCAGCCCCGGGACAGGTTCCTACGAGCAGTACTTC

J: TRBJ1-2
length: 16
V: TRBV5-5
D: TRBD1
size: NA
CDR3: CASSLAGQGGGYGYTF
DNA: TGTGCCAGCAGCTTGGCAGGACAGGGTGGCGGCTATGGCTACACCTTC

J: TRBJ1-1
length: 15
V: TRBV4-3
D: TRBD1
size: NA
CDR3: CASSQDLGQLTEAFF
DNA: TGCGCCAGCAGCCAGGACCTGGGACAGCTCACCGAAGCTTTCTTT

J: TRBJ1-1
length: 15
V: TRBV7-2
D: NA
size: NA
CDR3: CASSLTRGADTEAFF
DNA: TGTGCCAGCAGCTTAACTCGGGGGGCGGACACTGAAGCTTTCTTT

J: TRBJ2-7
length: 15
V: TRBV9
D: TRBD2
size: few
CDR3: CASSLGTSGGTEQYF
DNA: TGTGCCAGCAGCCTGGGGACTAGCGGGGGGACCGAGCAGTACTTC

J: TRBJ2-2
length: 15
V: TRBV5-1
D: NA
size: NA
CDR3: CASSGTSRGSGELFF
DNA: TGCGCCAGCAGCGGAACCTCCCGGGGGTCCGGGGAGCTGTTTTTT

J: TRBJ1-2
length: 16
V: TRBV6-1
D: NA
size: NA
CDR3: CASSEALGQGGYGYTF
DNA: TGTGCCAGCAGTGAAGCGCTGGGCCAGGGAGGCTATGGCTACACCTTC

J: TRBJ2-1
length: 15
V: TRBV7-3
D: NA
size: once
CDR3: CASSVERASVHEQFF
DNA: TGTGCCAGCAGCGTAGAGAGGGCTAGCGTCCATGAGCAGTTCTTC

J: TRBJ1-2
length: 15
V: TRBV4-2
D: NA
size: NA
CDR3: CASSQDRHPSGGYTF
DNA: TGTGCCAGCAGCCAAGATCGACACCCCTCTGGGGGCTACACCTTC

J: TRBJ1-2
length: 17
V: TRBV5-4
D: TRBD1
size: NA
CDR3: CASSLPTGTSSSSGYTF
DNA: TGTGCCAGCAGCTTGCCGACAGGGACCAGTTCTTCGAGTGGCTACACCTTC

J: TRBJ1-1
length: 14
V: TRBV12-5
D: NA
size: NA
CDR3: CASVQGRQNTEAFF
DNA: TGTGCTAGTGTCCAGGGCCGGCAGAACACTGAAGCTTTCTTT

J: TRBJ2-1
length: 15
V: TRBV5-1
D: TRBD2
size: NA
CDR3: CASSLNPGGGNEQFF
DNA: TGCGCCAGCAGCTTGAACCCGGGAGGAGGCAATGAGCAGTTCTTC

J: TRBJ2-7
length: 16
V: TRBV6-6
D: TRBD2
size: NA
CDR3: CASSYSTSGTPYEQYF
DNA: TGTGCCAGCAGTTACTCGACTAGCGGGACTCCCTACGAGCAGTACTTC

J: TRBJ1-5
length: 15
V: TRBV9
D: TRBD1
size: NA
CDR3: CASSVTGGRGQPQHF
DNA: TGTGCCAGCAGCGTTACAGGGGGCAGGGGGCAGCCCCAGCATTTT

J: TRBJ2-7
length: 13
V: TRBV29-1
D: NA
size: NA
CDR3: CSVEAGHPYEQYF
DNA: TGCAGCGTTGAGGCAGGACACCCCTACGAGCAGTACTTC

J: TRBJ2-7
length: 13
V: TRBV27
D: NA
size: NA
CDR3: CASSIGGDYEQYF
DNA: TGTGCCAGCAGTATAGGGGGGGACTACGAGCAGTACTTC

J: TRBJ2-1
length: 21
V: TRBV19
D: TRBD2
size: NA
CDR3: CASSIVRGTSGRAFRNNEQFF
DNA: TGTGCCAGTAGTATAGTTAGGGGGACTAGCGGGAGGGCATTTAGAAACAATGAGCAGTTCTTC

J: TRBJ2-1
length: 16
V: TRBV7-3
D: TRBD2
size: NA
CDR3: CASSPPGLARPDEQFF
DNA: TGTGCCAGCAGCCCTCCGGGACTAGCCCGGCCCGATGAGCAGTTCTTC

J: TRBJ1-2
length: 14
V: TRBV15
D: TRBD1
size: NA
CDR3: CATSGTGGASGYTF
DNA: TGTGCCACCAGCGGCACAGGGGGCGCGTCCGGCTACACCTTC

J: TRBJ1-4
length: 14
V: TRBV2
D: NA
size: few
CDR3: CASSVRHPNEKLFF
DNA: TGTGCCAGCAGTGTACGACACCCTAATGAAAAACTGTTTTTT